These 15 T cell receptor beta chains were sequenced from one sample in a study of graft-versus-host responses after intestinal transplantation. The repertoire was sequenced with immunoSEQ multiplex PCR; TCRdb's copy has only in-frame clones and lacks some. The table shows 11,000 to 15,000 clones, with about 93% occurring only once. The source material was PBMCs, sampled 9 days after transplant. Every receptor here comes from a human patient who received an intestinal transplant, so some T cells may come from the graft donor.

This chain uses TRBV18 with TRBJ2-3; possibly TRBD2 for D (7 bases). Germline CDR1 is KGHSH and CDR2 is LQKENI. The V gene lost 1 base and the J gene lost 3 bases, with 20 bases spanning the gap. CDR3 length equals 18 residues. Here the CDR3 reads CASSPRGMDRGATDTQYF. The CDR3 nucleotides are TGTGCCAGCTCACCACGAGGCATGGACCGGGGGGCAACAGATACGCAGTATTTT.

This rearrangement joins TRBV7-8 to TRBJ2-1; 7 bases agree with TRBD2. V trimming: 5 bases; J trimming: 0 bases; junction bases outside the gene matches: 4. The CDR3 contains 15 residues. The germline CDR1 and CDR2 sequences are SGHVS and FQNEAQ. CDR3 protein: CASSAGVNSYNEQFF. For the CDR3, the DNA is TGTGCCAGCAGCGCGGGGGTTAACTCCTACAATGAGCAGTTCTTC.

This chain connects TRBV6-5 to TRBJ2-7, with D possibly being TRBD1 (6 bases). Germline CDR1 and CDR2: MNHEY and SVGAGI. This CDR3 is built from 13 residues. With 5 bases removed from V and 3 bases from J, the gap between germline ends came to 11 bases. The CDR3 DNA is TGTGCCAGCAGTAGACAGGATGGCTACGAGCAGTACTTC. It codes for CASSRQDGYEQYF.

The gene calls are TRBV5-4 and TRBJ2-6, with 8 bases that match TRBD1. This CDR3 has 16 residues. Germline V gives CDR1 SGHNT, CDR2 YYREEE (reference sequence). V shed 4 bases, J shed 4 bases, and the junction held 7 bases outside the gene matches. Here the CDR3 reads CASSPQGAGGANVLTF. The DNA for the CDR3 is TGTGCCAGCAGCCCGCAGGGGGCGGGCGGGGCCAACGTCCTGACTTTC.

The genes are TRBV29-1 and TRBJ1-1; 9 nucleotides line up with TRBD1. CDR3 size: 13 residues. Germline lookup yields CDR1 SQVTM and CDR2 ANQGSEA. V lost 0 bases, J lost 8 bases, and 4 bases stayed unmatched. The CDR3 DNA is TGCAGCGTTGAAGATCGGGACAGGGTCGAAGCTTTCTTT. As protein: CSVEDRDRVEAFF. Based on the CDR3 plus reference TRBV29-1 and TRBJ1-1, the full variable domain is SAVISQKPSRDICQRGTSLTIQCQVDSQVTMMFWYRQQPGQSLTLIATANQGSEATYESGFVIDKFPISRPNLTFSTLTVSNMSPEDSSIYLCSVEDRDRVEAFFGQGTRLTVV.

The sample holds one count of this clone. This sequence joins TRBV6-1 and TRBJ2-2; unclear D gene. Trimming left V 0 bases short and J 6 bases short, with 2 bases between. The V gene's germline CDR1 is MNHNS and CDR2 SASEGT. The CDR3 totals 12 residues. CDR3 in amino acids: CASSEAAGELFF. The CDR3 coding sequence is TGTGCCAGCAGTGAAGCTGCCGGGGAGCTGTTTTTT.

The genes are TRBV27 and TRBJ2-7, with 7 bases matching TRBD2. Germline V gene lookup returns CDR1 MNHEY and CDR2 SMNVEV (reference sequence). J lost 2 bases, V lost 1 base, and 5 bases had no gene match. This CDR3 is built from 15 residues. CDR3 nucleotides: TGTGCCAGCAGTTTATATCCGGGGGGACCCTACGAGCAGTACTTC. Protein sequence: CASSLYPGGPYEQYF.

This clone was detected only once. The CDR3 loop reads CASRRTAGGGDEQYF. As DNA, the CDR3 is TGTGCCAGCAGACGCACTGCCGGAGGGGGCGACGAGCAGTACTTC. The V gene is TRBV6-5, the J gene TRBJ2-7, with a weak D call TRBD1 (7 bases). The CDR3 sequence is 15 residues long. Trimming left V 6 bases short and J 5 bases short, with 20 bases between. Germline lookup yields CDR1 MNHEY and CDR2 SVGAGI.

V and J are TRBV10-2 and TRBJ2-1; 11 nucleotides align to TRBD2. The germline CDR1 and CDR2 sequences are WSHSY and SAAADI. Germline trimming cut 5 bases from V and 9 bases from J; bases unmatched to any gene: 9. The CDR3 runs 15 residues. The DNA for the CDR3 is TGCGCCAGCAGTTCGCTAGCGGGAGGTGTTGGTGAGCAGTTCTTC. Translation: CASSSLAGGVGEQFF.

This clone was observed once. V and J are TRBV14 and TRBJ2-2, with D possibly matching TRBD2 (6 bases). Germline CDR1 and CDR2: SGHDN and FVKESK. Trimming stripped 6 bases from V and 4 bases from J, with 15 bases between. The CDR3 loop spans 15 amino acids. CDR3 bases: TGTGCCAGCAGAACGACCGGGGGAGGCACCGGGGAGCTGTTTTTT. Protein sequence: CASRTTGGGTGELFF. Drawing the rest from reference TRBV14 and TRBJ2-2, the complete variable domain is EAGVTQFPSHSVIEKGQTVTLRCDPISGHDNLYWYRRVMGKEIKFLLHFVKESKQDESGMPNNRFLAERTGGTYSTLKVQPAELEDSGVYFCASRTTGGGTGELFFGEGSRLTVL.

The V and J genes are TRBV29-1 and TRBJ2-1; 7 nucleotides align to TRBD2. Trimming took 4 bases from V and 10 from J; bases not matched to a gene: 10. Per the germline V gene, CDR1 is SQVTM and CDR2 is ANQGSEA. The length of the CDR3 is 13 residues. CDR3 in DNA: TGCAGCGTTGGCCCGGGGGGTTTACGGGAGCAGTTCTTC. It yields the protein CSVGPGGLREQFF.

For the CDR3, the DNA is TGTGCCAGCAGTTCGTCCAGGGGAGACAATGAGCAGTTCTTC. Protein: CASSSSRGDNEQFF. This chain connects TRBV6-5 to TRBJ2-1; maybe TRBD1 (6 bases). The CDR3 extends over 14 amino acids. V dropped 4 bases and J dropped 5 bases, with 12 bases sitting between them. Germline V gene sequence: CDR1 MNHEY, CDR2 SVGAGI.

The table lists this clone with a count of one. The gene calls are TRBV7-8 and TRBJ2-3; D is perhaps TRBD2 (5 bases). V was shortened by 1 base and J by 1 base, with 9 bases between the two germline ends. The CDR3 consists of 15 residues. CDR1 SGHVS and CDR2 FQNEAQ come from the germline V gene. In DNA form, the CDR3 reads TGTGCCAGCAGCTTAGGAGGAGGCGGCACAGATACGCAGTATTTT. Its translation: CASSLGGGGTDTQYF.

This clone was counted a single time. The chain combines TRBV27 with TRBJ2-7, with D tentatively TRBD1 or TRBD2 (5 bases each). The CDR3 is 12 residues long. V gave up 4 bases and J gave up 9 bases, with 13 bases separating them. CDR1 is MNHEY, CDR2 SMNVEV, per germline (reference sequence). In DNA form, the CDR3 reads TGTGCCAGCAGTTCGCCGGGGCGACCGCAGTACTTC. Protein: CASSSPGRPQYF.

The chain uses TRBV19 and TRBJ1-5, with TRBD1 matching 9 bases. The germline V gene has CDR1 LNHDA and CDR2 SQIVND (reference sequence). The CDR3 is made up of 15 amino acids. With V trimmed by 3 bases and J by 1 base, 1 base remained unmatched. CDR3: CASSIGQGSNQPQHF. CDR3 sequence (DNA): TGTGCCAGTAGTATCGGACAGGGGAGCAATCAGCCCCAGCATTTT.